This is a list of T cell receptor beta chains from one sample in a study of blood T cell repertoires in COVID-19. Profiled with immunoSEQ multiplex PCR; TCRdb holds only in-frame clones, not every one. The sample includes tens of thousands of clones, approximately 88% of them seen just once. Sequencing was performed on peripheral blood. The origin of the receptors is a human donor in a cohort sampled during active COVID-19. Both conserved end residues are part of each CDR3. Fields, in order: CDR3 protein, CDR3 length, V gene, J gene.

CDR3 protein: CASSDLAGLPLETQYF; CDR3 length: 16; V gene: TRBV5-1; J gene: TRBJ2-5
CDR3 protein: CASSSTVSNQPQHF; CDR3 length: 14; V gene: TRBV19; J gene: TRBJ1-5
CDR3 protein: CASSPEQETQYF; CDR3 length: 12; V gene: TRBV18; J gene: TRBJ2-5
CDR3 protein: CASSPDLLAGELFF; CDR3 length: 14; V gene: TRBV5-4; J gene: TRBJ2-2
CDR3 protein: CATSDRDGRTDTQYF; CDR3 length: 15; V gene: TRBV24-1; J gene: TRBJ2-3
CDR3 protein: CASSSGQPQGRETQYF; CDR3 length: 16; V gene: TRBV5-8; J gene: TRBJ2-5
CDR3 protein: CASRSGTALTNEKLFF; CDR3 length: 16; V gene: TRBV19; J gene: TRBJ1-4
CDR3 protein: CASSYAAKMPGQTFYTF; CDR3 length: 17; V gene: TRBV6-2/TRBV6-3; J gene: TRBJ1-2
CDR3 protein: CASSRTRLPNEQFF; CDR3 length: 14; V gene: TRBV27; J gene: TRBJ2-1
CDR3 protein: CASSPPTGAGTDTQYF; CDR3 length: 16; V gene: TRBV18; J gene: TRBJ2-3
CDR3 protein: CASSTATNYGYTF; CDR3 length: 13; V gene: TRBV5-5; J gene: TRBJ1-2
CDR3 protein: CASSSLQGAKETQYF; CDR3 length: 15; V gene: TRBV5-5; J gene: TRBJ2-5
CDR3 protein: CASSLAGVINEQFF; CDR3 length: 14; V gene: TRBV28; J gene: TRBJ2-1
CDR3 protein: CASSQADSSSYNEQFF; CDR3 length: 16; V gene: TRBV3-1/TRBV3-2; J gene: TRBJ2-1
CDR3 protein: CASSEDRQSSGNTIYF; CDR3 length: 16; V gene: TRBV6-1; J gene: TRBJ1-3
CDR3 protein: CASSEQRAHTGELFF; CDR3 length: 15; V gene: TRBV7-2; J gene: TRBJ2-2
CDR3 protein: CASRQYSYEQYF; CDR3 length: 12; V gene: TRBV5-8; J gene: TRBJ2-7
CDR3 protein: CASTWDRGSEAFF; CDR3 length: 13; V gene: TRBV7-9; J gene: TRBJ1-1
CDR3 protein: CASSQGMLLHF; CDR3 length: 11; V gene: TRBV3-1/TRBV3-2; J gene: TRBJ1-6
CDR3 protein: CASSPTGTGTTDTQYF; CDR3 length: 16; V gene: TRBV3-1/TRBV3-2; J gene: TRBJ2-3
CDR3 protein: CASSVGTGITTDTQYF; CDR3 length: 16; V gene: TRBV9; J gene: TRBJ2-3
CDR3 protein: CASSPRGPYEQYF; CDR3 length: 13; V gene: TRBV18; J gene: TRBJ2-7
CDR3 protein: CASSEYMISYEQYF; CDR3 length: 14; V gene: TRBV2; J gene: TRBJ2-7
CDR3 protein: CASSYGAEVNEQFF; CDR3 length: 14; V gene: TRBV5-1; J gene: TRBJ2-1
CDR3 protein: CASSSGSGALAETQYF; CDR3 length: 16; V gene: TRBV19; J gene: TRBJ2-5
CDR3 protein: CACPGAGDPETYEQYF; CDR3 length: 16; V gene: TRBV5-1; J gene: TRBJ2-7
CDR3 protein: CASSYSLSSYEQYF; CDR3 length: 14; V gene: TRBV6-2/TRBV6-3; J gene: TRBJ2-7
CDR3 protein: CASSARTVNSNQPQHF; CDR3 length: 16; V gene: TRBV6-1; J gene: TRBJ1-5
CDR3 protein: CATSRDSSSGRYEQYF; CDR3 length: 16; V gene: TRBV15; J gene: TRBJ2-7
CDR3 protein: CASSSVAGGLKDEQFF; CDR3 length: 16; V gene: TRBV5-1; J gene: TRBJ2-1
CDR3 protein: CASSLTSGDPEQYF; CDR3 length: 14; V gene: TRBV6-2/TRBV6-3; J gene: TRBJ2-7
CDR3 protein: CASSPGLAGGSSYEQYF; CDR3 length: 17; V gene: TRBV7-6; J gene: TRBJ2-7
CDR3 protein: CASSTGQGFGELFF; CDR3 length: 14; V gene: TRBV5-1; J gene: TRBJ2-2
CDR3 protein: CASSLPGLVQNSYNEQFF; CDR3 length: 18; V gene: TRBV7-8; J gene: TRBJ2-1
CDR3 protein: CASSQDFLTGWKRHEQFF; CDR3 length: 18; V gene: TRBV3-1/TRBV3-2; J gene: TRBJ2-1
CDR3 protein: CSVLRLAVDSEQFF; CDR3 length: 14; V gene: TRBV29-1; J gene: TRBJ2-1
CDR3 protein: CASSIGGALQETQYF; CDR3 length: 15; V gene: TRBV19; J gene: TRBJ2-5
CDR3 protein: CASSKLAGSTDTQYF; CDR3 length: 15; V gene: TRBV6-2/TRBV6-3; J gene: TRBJ2-3
CDR3 protein: CASSRGTGEGGFQFF; CDR3 length: 15; V gene: TRBV7-2; J gene: TRBJ2-1
CDR3 protein: CASSLEGQGGQPQHF; CDR3 length: 15; V gene: TRBV5-1; J gene: TRBJ1-5
CDR3 protein: CASQEAGTIGNTIYF; CDR3 length: 15; V gene: TRBV5-6; J gene: TRBJ1-3
CDR3 protein: CSVVSSGTYSSTDTQYF; CDR3 length: 17; V gene: TRBV29-1; J gene: TRBJ2-3
CDR3 protein: CASSLGATGNEQFF; CDR3 length: 14; V gene: TRBV5-1; J gene: TRBJ2-1